This TCR beta chain was obtained from a study of OX40 agonist ivuxolimab in advanced cancers. Study-level background: Patients were infused with ivuxolimab every 2 weeks at 0.01 to 10 mg/kg.

This CDR3 comprises 16 residues. The V gene's germline CDR1 is SGHDN and CDR2 FVKESK. Between the trimmed V and J ends, which lost 0 bases and 2 bases, there was a span of 13 bases. Clones were sequenced by immunoSEQ multiplex PCR, and TCRdb holds only the in-frame ones, with some missing. The table records 85,000 to 95,000 clones, around 90% of them present only once. The chain carries TRBV14 and TRBJ1-1, with unresolved D. The clonotype originates from an adult with an advanced solid tumor such as melanoma, head and neck, liver or kidney cancer. The sample in question was CD4+ or CD8+ T cells sorted from blood, obtained in a trial of the OX40 agonist ivuxolimab. The chain's CDR3 is CASSQDAAHPNTEAFF. The CDR3 DNA reads TGTGCCAGCAGCCAAGATGCTGCACACCCTAACACTGAAGCTTTCTTT.